These 19 T cell receptor beta chains were sequenced from one sample in a study of PD-1 blockade in classical Hodgkin lymphoma (dated by TCRdb to 2018 to 2020). This specimen's time point label, per the study, means: cycle 4 day 1 (C4D1), after five to seven weeks of nivolumab. Relapse after autologous stem cell transplantation had occurred in all trial patients, and cohorts A, B and C were distinguished by prior brentuximab vedotin exposure. Library creation used the immunoSEQ multiplex PCR assay. In TCRdb, the immuneACCESS table is reduced to in-frame sequences with V and J assigned. These tables do not hold every clone; where another copy was compared, an unresolved V gene accounts for under half, and the others remain unexplained. This sample gives 90,000 to 100,000 clones in total; roughly 73% of them show up just once. The ten most abundant clones make up roughly 9.4% of the sample. The source was peripheral blood mononuclear cells (PBMCs), collected before the fourth cycle of nivolumab. The receptors shown here come from a human donor with classical Hodgkin lymphoma.

The chain joins TRBV6-1 to TRBJ2-5, with unresolved D. The germline CDR1 and CDR2 sequences are MNHNS and SASEGT. V was cut by 0 bases and J by 2 bases, with 4 bases left in between. This CDR3 has 13 amino acids. CDR3 sequence reads: CASSEAGQETQYF. The CDR3, as DNA: TGTGCCAGCAGTGAAGCAGGGCAAGAGACCCAGTACTTC.

The V gene is TRBV6-5, the J gene TRBJ2-7, with a tentative D call TRBD2 (5 bases). V was shortened by 4 bases and J by 5 bases, with 15 bases between the two germline ends. This CDR3 has 14 residues. The germline V gene has CDR1 MNHEY and CDR2 SVGAGI. The DNA for the CDR3 is TGTGCCAGCAGTTCACGGGGAACGGGCAACGAGCAGTACTTC. It codes for CASSSRGTGNEQYF.

The chain uses TRBV10-3 and TRBJ2-3; no reliable D call. CDR1 and CDR2 from the germline V gene are ENHRY and SYGVKD. The CDR3 runs 14 residues. Trimming took 10 bases from V and 2 from J, leaving 16 bases between them. The CDR3 DNA reads as TGTGCCACCCTTAAGGCGGAAATCACAGATACGCAGTATTTT. The encoded protein is CATLKAEITDTQYF.

The genes are TRBV5-1 and TRBJ2-1; D unresolved. Germline V gene data show CDR1 as SGHRS and CDR2 as YFSETQ. This CDR3 spans 14 amino acids. V lost 1 base and J 8 bases, leaving 13 bases between the germline ends. The CDR3 DNA reads TGCGCCAGCAGCTTGACCGAACGTCGGGATGAGCAGTTCTTC. This codes for CASSLTERRDEQFF. Full variable domain (missing parts from reference TRBV5-1 and TRBJ2-1): KAGVTQTPRYLIKTRGQQVTLSCSPISGHRSVSWYQQTPGQGLQFLFEYFSETQRNKGNFPGRFSGRQFSNSRSEMNVSTLELGDSALYLCASSLTERRDEQFFGPGTRLTVL.

The chain has TRBV6-6 and TRBJ1-2; the match to TRBD1 covers 8 bases. Per germline, CDR1 MNHNY and CDR2 SVGAGI (reference sequence). Trimming removed 6 bases from V and 8 bases from J; junction bases left unmatched: 8. CDR3 size: 13 residues. CDR3 amino acids: CASSPDRAEGYTF. CDR3 coding DNA: TGTGCCAGCAGCCCGGACAGGGCGGAGGGCTACACCTTC.

The chain is built from TRBV11-2 and TRBJ1-1, with D maybe TRBD1 (6 bases). Per germline, CDR1 SGHAT and CDR2 FQNNGV. There are 16 residues in the CDR3. Trimming stripped 0 bases from V and 6 bases from J, with 17 bases between. Here the CDR3 reads CASSLDHGDTGAEAFF. As DNA, the CDR3 is TGTGCCAGCAGCTTAGATCATGGGGACACGGGGGCTGAAGCTTTCTTT.

The V call is TRBV21-1, the J call TRBJ1-3; the table names TRBD1, a call not compared with the DNA. TRBV21-1 is deemed a pseudogene. The CDR3 is 18 residues long. CDR3 sequence (DNA): TGTGCCACTAGGCGGGCAGGGGCCCTTTCCCTTTCTGGAAACACCATATATTTT. This encodes CATRRAGALSLSGNTIYF.

The V and J genes are TRBV19 and TRBJ2-7; TRBD1 is a possible D gene (5 bases). The CDR3 length is 13 residues. Trimming pared 3 bases from V and 0 bases from J, leaving 6 bases between. Germline V CDR1 and CDR2: LNHDA, SQIVND (reference sequence). The CDR3 region is CASSMDISYEQYF. The CDR3 DNA is TGTGCCAGTAGTATGGACATCTCCTACGAGCAGTACTTC.

The rearrangement joins TRBV5-1 to TRBJ2-1; the match to TRBD2 covers 11 bases. Germline lookup yields CDR1 SGHRS and CDR2 YFSETQ. The CDR3 is 17 residues long. Trimming removed 0 bases from V and 10 bases from J; junction bases left unmatched: 12. The CDR3 DNA sequence: TGCGCCAGCAGCTTGGTTTTACGGCTAGCGGGGGGACCGGAGCAGTTCTTC. This gives the protein CASSLVLRLAGGPEQFF.

V usage is TRBV18 and J usage is TRBJ1-1; 9 nucleotides line up with TRBD1. CDR1 is KGHSH and CDR2 is LQKENI in the germline V gene. J was trimmed by 4 bases and V by 3 bases; bases with no gene match: 9. The CDR3 sequence is 16 residues long. This chain's CDR3 is CASSPGQGRGSTEAFF. CDR3 bases: TGTGCCAGCTCACCGGGACAGGGAAGAGGTAGCACTGAAGCTTTCTTT.

This chain connects TRBV21-1 to TRBJ2-4; the D segment call TRBD2 is taken from the table without a DNA check. TRBV21-1 is a pseudogene segment. The CDR3 totals 20 residues. The DNA of the CDR3 is TGTGCCAGCAGCAAAGTTACTAGCGGGGGGGCCTTAACACACAAAAACATTCAGTACTTC. As protein: CASSKVTSGGALTHKNIQYF.

This sequence joins TRBV7-2 and TRBJ1-1; no firm D call. V was shortened by 1 base and J by 1 base, with 10 bases between the two germline ends. Germline V CDR1 and CDR2: SGHTA, FQGNSA. The CDR3 sequence is 15 residues long. This CDR3 is CASSLDWVTNTEAFF. DNA for the CDR3: TGTGCCAGCAGCTTAGACTGGGTGACGAACACTGAAGCTTTCTTT.

V gene TRBV19 combines with J gene TRBJ2-6, with D possibly being TRBD2 (6 bases). CDR1 LNHDA and CDR2 SQIVND come from the germline V gene (reference sequence). The V end lost 5 bases, the J end lost 0 bases, and 29 bases lay between the germline ends. This CDR3 is 22 amino acids long. Here the CDR3 reads CASSPSAEQIRRGYSGANVLTF. The CDR3 coding sequence is TGTGCCAGTAGTCCCTCAGCAGAACAAATCAGGAGGGGATACTCTGGGGCCAACGTCCTGACTTTC.

The chain employs TRBV7-3 and TRBJ2-2; 13 nucleotides align to TRBD2. V lost 6 bases, J lost 6 bases, and 10 bases stayed unmatched. Germline lookup yields CDR1 SGHTA and CDR2 FQGTGA. The CDR3 contains 17 residues. The CDR3 DNA sequence: TGTGCCAGCAGTAGACTAGCGGGGGGCTTTGGACCCGGGGAGCTGTTTTTT. Translated, it gives CASSRLAGGFGPGELFF.

The chain joins TRBV5-4 to TRBJ1-4; 12 nucleotides match TRBD1. The V segment lost 3 bases and the J segment 9 bases; nucleotides outside the gene matches: 6. Per the germline V gene, CDR1 is SGHNT and CDR2 is YYREEE (reference sequence). The CDR3 totals 15 residues. CDR3 in amino acids: CASSSGTGGVQKLFF. CDR3 DNA: TGTGCCAGCAGCTCCGGGACAGGGGGCGTTCAAAAACTGTTTTTT.

V and J are TRBV19 and TRBJ2-1; no definite D call. CDR1 and CDR2 from the germline V gene are LNHDA and SQIVND (reference sequence). V dropped 4 bases and J dropped 4 bases, with 11 bases sitting between them. CDR3 size: 14 residues. The chain's CDR3 is CASSKTEPYNEQFF. Written as DNA, the CDR3 is TGTGCCAGTAGTAAAACGGAGCCATACAATGAGCAGTTCTTC. The variable domain in full, completed from reference TRBV19 and TRBJ2-1, reads DGGITQSPKYLFRKEGQNVTLSCEQNLNHDAMYWYRQDPGQGLRLIYYSQIVNDFQKGDIAEGYSVSREKKESFPLTVTSAQKNPTAFYLCASSKTEPYNEQFFGPGTRLTVL.

CDR3 region: CASSLARRGRTTEAFF. The CDR3 DNA reads TGTGCCAGCAGCTTAGCCCGTCGGGGGCGGACCACTGAAGCTTTCTTT. The chain combines TRBV7-9 with TRBJ1-1; D is possibly TRBD1 (6 bases). The V end lost 0 bases, the J end lost 4 bases, and 15 bases lay between the germline ends. Germline values: CDR1 SEHNR, CDR2 FQNEAQ (reference sequence). The CDR3 consists of 16 residues. Combining the CDR3 with reference TRBV7-9 and TRBJ1-1 gives the whole variable domain DTGVSQNPRHKITKRGQNVTFRCDPISEHNRLYWYRQTLGQGPEFLTYFQNEAQLEKSRLLSDRFSAERPKGSFSTLEIQRTEQGDSAMYLCASSLARRGRTTEAFFGQGTRLTVV.

The chain couples TRBV5-1 to TRBJ1-6, with TRBD1 as a possible D gene (5 bases). Trimming took 3 bases from V and 1 from J, leaving 14 bases between them. The CDR3 has 17 amino acids. Looked up from germline, CDR1 is SGHRS and CDR2 is YFSETQ. The CDR3 DNA reads TGCGCCAGCAGCTCGCAACCGCAGGGATCCTATAATTCACCCCTCCACTTT. Its translation: CASSSQPQGSYNSPLHF.

This clone appeared a single time. V gene TRBV19 combines with J gene TRBJ1-2, with D uncertain. This CDR3 spans 13 amino acids. Germline CDR1 is LNHDA and CDR2 is SQIVND (reference sequence). Trimming removed 2 bases from V and 6 bases from J, with 10 bases in between. The CDR3, as DNA: TGTGCCAGTAGTATACCGTCCGACCATGGCTACACCTTC. It specifies CASSIPSDHGYTF.